This TCR beta chain emerged from a study of blood T cell repertoires in COVID-19 (TCRdb year 2020). Context from the whole study: The collaborator samples originated in the United States, Italy and Spain and spanned the acute and convalescent phases of COVID-19. The prospective study material was composed of cDNA or gDNA derived from T cells, B-cell-depleted T cells, or PBMCs. Samples came from the ongoing ImmuneRACE study (first 160 participants) plus 1,254 subjects from 6 global collaborators. Subjects who had been exposed to COVID-19, were actively infected with it, or had recovered from it provided the deeply sampled blood TCRbeta repertoires that made up the dataset. A de-identified subject ID, COVID-19 status, age in years and sex were almost always included in the sample metadata. Where HLA class I and class II types were available, the types were taken from metadata supplied by the sample provider, not from assay-based typing. A freely available public database, intended as a resource for researchers studying the immune response to SARS-CoV-2, is where the repertoires were released.

There are 14 amino acids in the CDR3, from cysteine to phenylalanine inclusive. The sequence is cut down to CDR3 DNA, 42 bases in frame from base 1. V is cut by 2 bases and J by 2 bases, and the space between the germline ends is 10 bases. The germline V gene (reference sequence) sets CDR1 to LNHDA and CDR2 to SQIVND. Details on this clone: Its antigen has not been determined. Per-nucleotide qualities are absent, and no much larger clonotype sits a single base away.

Each collaborating institution followed its own protocols to collect whole blood in K2EDTA tubes. Collaborator samples were shipped for TCRbeta analysis as frozen whole blood, isolated PBMCs, or DNA extracted from either sample type. The immunoSEQ Assay, a bias-controlled multiplex PCR, was used to amplify TCRbeta CDR3 regions from genomic DNA. Concerning the study's data processing: Nucleated cell counts per sample were estimated from amplification of reference gene primers within the assay. To quantify the absolute abundance of each unique TCRbeta CDR3 rearrangement, sequence reads were collapsed and filtered. For each sample, productive Simpson clonality was calculated as the square root of Simpson's diversity index across productive rearrangements. In TCRdb, the immuneACCESS table is reduced to in-frame sequences with V and J assigned. These tables do not hold every clone; where another copy was compared, an unresolved V gene accounts for under half, and the others remain unexplained. The V and J calls and clone size come from that table; D and trimming were worked out from the DNA. This sample gives 150,000 to 200,000 clones in total; roughly 70% of them show up just once. The top ten constitute about 3% of the sample.

Beyond this particular receptor, the publication reports: Clinical and demographic metadata were provided uncurated, with the amount varying by source and participant.

Sequencing was performed on peripheral blood. The rearrangement joined TRBV19 to TRBJ2-7; perhaps TRBD2 is the D gene, with 5 bases matching. The sequence derives from a woman of 80 years or more with acute or convalescent COVID-19. The CDR3 region reads CASSIRGRTYEQYF. In nucleotide form, the sequence is TGTGCCAGTAGTATAAGAGGGCGAACCTACGAGCAGTACTTC. Supplemented by the reference TRBV19 and TRBJ2-7 proteins around the CDR3, the complete variable domain is DGGITQSPKYLFRKEGQNVTLSCEQNLNHDAMYWYRQDPGQGLRLIYYSQIVNDFQKGDIAEGYSVSREKKESFPLTVTSAQKNPTAFYLCASSIRGRTYEQYFGPGTRLTVT.